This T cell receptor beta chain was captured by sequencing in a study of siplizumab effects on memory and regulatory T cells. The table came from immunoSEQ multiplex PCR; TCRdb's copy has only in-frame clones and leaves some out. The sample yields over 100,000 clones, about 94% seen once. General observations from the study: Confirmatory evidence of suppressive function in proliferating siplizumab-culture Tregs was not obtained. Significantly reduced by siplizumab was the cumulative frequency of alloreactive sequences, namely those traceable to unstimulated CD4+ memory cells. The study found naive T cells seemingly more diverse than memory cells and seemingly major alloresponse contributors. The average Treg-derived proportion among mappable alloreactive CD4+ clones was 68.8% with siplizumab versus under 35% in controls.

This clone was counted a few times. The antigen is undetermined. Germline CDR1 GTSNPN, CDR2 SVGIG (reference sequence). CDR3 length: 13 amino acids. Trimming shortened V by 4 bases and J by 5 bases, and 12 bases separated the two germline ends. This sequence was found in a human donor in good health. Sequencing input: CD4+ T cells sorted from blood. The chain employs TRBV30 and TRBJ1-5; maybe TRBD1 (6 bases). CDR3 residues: CAWTTGRDQPQHF. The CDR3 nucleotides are TGTGCCTGGACGACAGGAAGGGATCAGCCCCAGCATTTT. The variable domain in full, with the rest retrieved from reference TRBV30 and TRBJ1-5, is SQTIHQWPATLVQPVGSPLSLECTVEGTSNPNLYWYRQAAGRGLQLLFYSVGIGQISSEVPQNLSASRPQDRQFILSSKKLLLSDSGFYLCAWTTGRDQPQHFGDGTRLSIL.